This T cell receptor (beta chain) was observed in a study of shared clonotypes between healthy human individuals. A word on this clone: The antigen is not known.

Trimming pared 2 bases from V and 2 bases from J, leaving 13 bases between. CDR1 and CDR2 (germline): SGHNT, YYREEE (reference sequence). The length of the CDR3 is 16 residues. Findings and limits, study-wide: Blood was the sole source, and tissue repertoires probably differ.

An assay was performed, and its level was deep. The assay was immunoSEQ multiplex PCR, and TCRdb's table has in-frame clones only and misses some. Of approximately 510,000 clones listed, 79% are singletons. The donors were all Caucasian adults (living in Nashville, Tennessee). Sequenced material: PBMCs. This TCR was recovered from a woman in her thirties or forties in good health. Some clones in this sample may be carry-over from other donors' samples. The V call is TRBV5-4, the J call TRBJ2-2; tentative D call: TRBD2 (7 bases). CDR3 nucleotides: TGTGCCAGCAGCTTCGGGGGCGGGGGAAACACCGGGGAGCTGTTTTTT. Its protein product is CASSFGGGGNTGELFF.